This T cell receptor (beta chain) stems from a study of T cells in Graves' hyperthyroidism and ophthalmopathy. The investigators amplified TCR beta CDR3 regions from RNA transcripts. The TCR CDR3 was amplified in a first-round RT-PCR using the HTBI primer set. MiXCR, applied by TCRdb to the multiplex PCR reads, yields one record per CDR3 protein. The table records about 560,000 distinct CDR3 sequences, about 43% of them present only once. Germline trimming cut 6 bases from V and 5 bases from J; bases unmatched to any gene: 6. The CDR3 runs 15 residues. Germline V gene data show CDR1 as MGHDK and CDR2 as SYGVNS. Any patient presenting with uncontrolled infection, other autoimmune disease, pregnancy or lactation was left out. Based on clinical symptoms, serum thyroxine and TRAb, thyroid ultrasound and orbital computed tomography, diagnoses were reached. This clonotype was counted at least ten times.

The sequencing input was peripheral blood or thyroid tissue (not recorded which). The chain joins TRBV25-1 to TRBJ1-4; 10 positions agree with TRBD1. This sequence was found in a young woman with Graves' hyperthyroidism. The chain's CDR3 is CASRDSTGGNEKLFF. For the CDR3, the DNA is TGTGCCAGCAGGGACTCGACAGGGGGCAATGAAAAACTGTTTTTT.